This T cell receptor beta chain was identified during a study of CD8 T cell repertoires and HIV-1 epitope variants. Study at large: Epitopes were three Gag families plus Nef HW9 and YT9. T cells were cultured for roughly ten days with cytokines added on days 3 and 7.

Remarks on this clone: Its antigen is not known.

Data came from immunoSEQ multiplex PCR; TCRdb stores just in-frame clones and leaves some out. The table has some 5,600 clones, 66% seen once. The V gene lost 3 bases and the J gene lost 1 base, with 6 bases spanning the gap. Germline lookup yields CDR1 KGHSH and CDR2 LQKENI. The length of the CDR3 is 13 residues. The sequence came from a male donor with HIV. What was sequenced was cultured CD8+ T cells derived from PBMCs. The chain is built from TRBV18 and TRBJ1-1; D might be TRBD1 (5 bases). The CDR3 loop is CASSPGRNTEAFF. DNA of the CDR3: TGTGCCAGCTCACCGGGACGGAACACTGAAGCTTTCTTT. Together with reference TRBV18 and TRBJ1-1, the CDR3 gives the full variable domain: NAGVMQNPRHLVRRRGQEARLRCSPMKGHSHVYWYRQLPEEGLKFMVYLQKENIIDESGMPKERFSAEFPKEGPSILRIQQVVRGDSAAYFCASSPGRNTEAFFGQGTRLTVV.